This T cell receptor (beta chain) was captured by sequencing in a study of blood T cell repertoires in COVID-19. Authors' methods: Reference gene primer amplification gave nucleated cell count estimates. The table came from immunoSEQ multiplex PCR; TCRdb's copy has only in-frame clones and leaves some out. The V and J calls and the clone size are those of that table, but D and trimming were determined from the DNA. The profile covers more than 110,000 clones, with about three quarters appearing a single time and around 3% taken by the ten largest. The CDR3 spans 14 residues. The V segment lost 2 bases and the J segment 4 bases; nucleotides outside the gene matches: 3. Per germline, CDR1 KGHSH and CDR2 LQKENI. Recruitment covered about 25 US areas and drew participants whose ages spanned roughly 18 to 89 years. Participants were placed into cohorts based on the clinical history they reported.

This chain links TRBV18 with TRBJ2-7; 9 bases map to TRBD2. The material sequenced was PBMCs or T cells enriched from blood (not recorded which). The source of this sequence is a woman in her 50s who had recovered from COVID-19. CDR3 residues: CASSPSGRTYEQYF. The CDR3 DNA reads TGTGCCAGCTCACCAAGCGGGAGGACTTACGAGCAGTACTTC.